The subject of this entry is one TCR beta chain. Its antigen is currently unknown. The CDR3 has 13 residues. Looked up from germline, CDR1 is SNHLY and CDR2 is FYNNEI. Trimming pared 1 base from V and 5 bases from J, leaving 8 bases between. Sorting based on CD45RO/CCR7/CD25/CD127/CD95/CD27 separated CD4+ naive, central memory, regulatory and stem cell-like memory cells. These data originate in a study of beta chain features in type 1 diabetes. Study conclusions and caveats: For Type 1 diabetes patients, all four CD4+ subsets carried TCRB CDR3s that were moderately but significantly shorter.

Expressed TCRB transcripts were sequenced because the entire RNA isolate underwent reverse transcription. The study sequenced naive, central memory and regulatory T cell samples to an average of approximately 4 million reads. Generated by immunoSEQ multiplex PCR, the TCRdb table keeps only in-frame clones and is missing some. The sample carries 600,000 or so clones, 12% recorded once. The receptor was derived from a man aged 30 to 39 with type 1 diabetes. The rearrangement links TRBV2 to TRBJ1-1; the D is unclear. The sequenced material came from naive CD4+ T cells from blood. The CDR3 loop reads CASSEVTGTEAFF. The CDR3 nucleotides are TGTGCCAGCAGTGAAGTAACTGGGACTGAAGCTTTCTTT.